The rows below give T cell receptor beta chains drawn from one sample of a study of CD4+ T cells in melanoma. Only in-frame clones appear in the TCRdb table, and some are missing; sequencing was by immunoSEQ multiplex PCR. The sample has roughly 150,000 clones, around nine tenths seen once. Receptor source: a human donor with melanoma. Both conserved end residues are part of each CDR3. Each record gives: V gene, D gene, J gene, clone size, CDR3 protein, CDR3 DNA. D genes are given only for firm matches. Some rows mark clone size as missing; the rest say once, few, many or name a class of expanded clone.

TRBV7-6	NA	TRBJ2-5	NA	CASSRSRGSQETQYF	TGTGCCAGCAGCCGCTCTCGGGGGTCCCAAGAGACCCAGTACTTC
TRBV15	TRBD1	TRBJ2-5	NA	CATSRRTGQETQYF	TGTGCCACCAGCAGAAGGACAGGCCAAGAGACCCAGTACTTC
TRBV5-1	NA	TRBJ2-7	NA	CASSLASSGPAGEQYF	TGCGCCAGCAGCTTGGCCTCGTCAGGCCCCGCTGGAGAGCAGTACTTC
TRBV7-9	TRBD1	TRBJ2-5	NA	CASSSPGQKETQYF	TGTGCCAGCAGCTCTCCGGGACAGAAAGAGACCCAGTACTTC
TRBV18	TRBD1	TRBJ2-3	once	CASSPGRGSTDTQYF	TGTGCCAGCTCACCAGGCAGGGGGAGCACAGATACGCAGTATTTT
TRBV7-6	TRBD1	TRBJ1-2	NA	CASSPSSGTAMGYTF	TGTGCCAGCAGCCCCAGCAGCGGGACAGCCATGGGCTACACCTTC
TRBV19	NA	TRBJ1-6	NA	CASVEDDYSPLHF	TGTGCCAGTGTGGAAGATGATTATTCACCCCTCCACTTT
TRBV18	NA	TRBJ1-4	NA	CASSRLLGEKLFF	TGTGCCAGCTCCAGGTTGCTCGGTGAAAAACTGTTTTTT
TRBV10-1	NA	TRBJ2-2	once	CASSESRGPGELFF	TGCGCCAGCAGTGAGTCGAGAGGCCCCGGGGAGCTGTTTTTT
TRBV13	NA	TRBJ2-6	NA	CASSRLEGANVLTF	TGTGCCAGCAGCCGTCTGGAAGGGGCCAACGTCCTGACTTTC
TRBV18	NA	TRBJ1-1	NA	CASSPSTGNTEAFF	TGTGCCAGCTCACCCTCAACAGGGAACACTGAAGCTTTCTTT
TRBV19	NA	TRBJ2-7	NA	CASSIRDRHEQYF	TGTGCCAGTAGTATACGGGACCGCCACGAGCAGTACTTC
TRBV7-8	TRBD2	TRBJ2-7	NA	CASSLGVLAVTTYEQYF	TGTGCCAGCAGCTTAGGCGTGCTAGCGGTGACTACCTACGAGCAGTACTTC
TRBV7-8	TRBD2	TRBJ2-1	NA	CASSARLAGDIYNEQFF	TGTGCCAGCAGCGCCCGACTAGCGGGGGACATATACAATGAGCAGTTCTTC
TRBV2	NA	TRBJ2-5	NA	CASSRVQETQYF	TGTGCCAGCAGCAGGGTCCAAGAGACCCAGTACTTC
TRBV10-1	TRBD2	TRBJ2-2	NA	CASLLAGGPSGELFF	TGCGCCAGCCTCCTCGCGGGGGGGCCTTCCGGGGAGCTGTTTTTT
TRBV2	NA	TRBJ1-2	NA	CASSEWGNDGYTF	TGTGCCAGCAGTGAATGGGGTAACGATGGCTACACCTTC
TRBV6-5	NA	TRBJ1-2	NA	CASSYWGPHDGYTF	TGTGCCAGCAGTTACTGGGGACCGCACGATGGCTACACCTTC
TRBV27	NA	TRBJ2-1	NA	CASSRPRQGLNEQFF	TGTGCCAGCAGCCGTCCGAGGCAGGGGCTGAATGAGCAGTTCTTC
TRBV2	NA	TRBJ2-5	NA	CASTADAQETQYF	TGTGCCAGCACCGCGGATGCTCAAGAGACCCAGTACTTC
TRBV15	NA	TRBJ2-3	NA	CATSRVQADTQYF	TGTGCCACCAGCAGAGTGCAGGCAGATACGCAGTATTTT
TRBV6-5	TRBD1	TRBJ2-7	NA	CASRPAQGAVYEQYF	TGTGCCAGCAGACCGGCACAGGGGGCGGTCTACGAGCAGTACTTC
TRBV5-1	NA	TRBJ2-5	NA	CASSLAVQETQYF	TGCGCCAGCAGCTTGGCCGTTCAAGAGACCCAGTACTTC
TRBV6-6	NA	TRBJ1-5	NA	CASSYGAYSNQPQHF	TGTGCCAGCAGTTACGGGGCCTATAGCAATCAGCCCCAGCATTTT
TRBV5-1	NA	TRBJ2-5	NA	CASRRTRQETQYF	TGCGCCAGCAGGAGAACTCGGCAAGAGACCCAGTACTTC
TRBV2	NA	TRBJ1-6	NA	CASSESQGHSPLHF	TGTGCCAGCAGTGAGTCACAGGGTCATTCACCCCTCCACTTT
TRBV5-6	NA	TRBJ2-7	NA	CASSLLRVIGGQYF	TGTGCCAGCAGCTTACTACGGGTTATCGGGGGGCAGTACTTC
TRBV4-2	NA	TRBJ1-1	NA	CASSQDGQNTEAFF	TGTGCCAGCAGCCAAGATGGCCAGAACACTGAAGCTTTCTTT
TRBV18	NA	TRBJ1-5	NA	CASSPVQAGNQPQHF	TGTGCCAGCTCACCAGTGCAGGCCGGCAATCAGCCCCAGCATTTT
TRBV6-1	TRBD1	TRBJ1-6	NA	CASSELTGGVSSPLHF	TGTGCCAGCAGTGAACTAACAGGGGGCGTTAGTTCACCCCTCCACTTT
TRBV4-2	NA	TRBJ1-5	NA	CASSQQGGEGQPQHF	TGTGCCAGCAGCCAGCAGGGCGGCGAGGGTCAGCCCCAGCATTTT
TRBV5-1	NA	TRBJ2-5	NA	CASSSPSDWVETQYF	TGCGCCAGCAGCTCTCCGTCAGACTGGGTGGAGACCCAGTACTTC
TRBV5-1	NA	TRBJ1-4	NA	CASRTGYQSATNEKLFF	TGCGCCAGCAGGACGGGATACCAATCAGCAACTAATGAAAAACTGTTTTTT
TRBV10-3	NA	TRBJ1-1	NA	CAISQNGNTEAFF	TGTGCCATCAGCCAGAACGGGAACACTGAAGCTTTCTTT
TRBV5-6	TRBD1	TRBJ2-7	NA	CASSLDTGGWNEQYF	TGTGCCAGCAGCTTGGATACAGGGGGCTGGAACGAGCAGTACTTC
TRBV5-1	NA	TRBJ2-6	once	CASSPGQSGANVLTF	TGCGCCAGCAGCCCAGGACAATCTGGGGCCAACGTCCTGACTTTC
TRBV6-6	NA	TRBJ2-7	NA	CASSTYYEQYF	TGTGCCAGCAGTACATACTACGAGCAGTACTTC
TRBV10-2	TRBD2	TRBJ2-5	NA	CASSDSGGGRGETQYF	TGCGCCAGCAGTGATTCGGGGGGGGGTAGGGGCGAGACCCAGTACTTC
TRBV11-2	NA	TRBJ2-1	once	CASSPKPKWGLRGEQFF	TGTGCCAGCAGCCCGAAACCTAAGTGGGGCCTGAGAGGTGAGCAGTTCTTC
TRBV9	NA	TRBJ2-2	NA	CASSRTSTGELFF	TGTGCCAGCTCCAGGACGAGTACCGGGGAGCTGTTTTTT
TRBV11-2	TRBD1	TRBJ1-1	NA	CASSLRAGGPEAFF	TGTGCCAGCAGCTTGCGGGCAGGGGGCCCTGAAGCTTTCTTT
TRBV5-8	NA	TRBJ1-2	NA	CASSLAGGSGSRGYTF	TGTGCCAGCAGCTTGGCCGGGGGGTCAGGTTCGCGCGGCTACACCTTC
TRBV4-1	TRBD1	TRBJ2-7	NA	CASSQGDRGYEQYF	TGCGCCAGCAGCCAAGGGGACAGGGGCTACGAGCAGTACTTC